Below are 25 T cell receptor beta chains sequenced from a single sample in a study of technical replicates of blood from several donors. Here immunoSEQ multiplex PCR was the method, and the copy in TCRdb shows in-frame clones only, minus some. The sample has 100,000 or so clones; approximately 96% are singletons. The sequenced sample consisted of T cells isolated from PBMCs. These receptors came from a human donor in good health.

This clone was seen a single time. The DNA of the CDR3 is TGTGCCAGTAGTATAATGAAGCTCGGGGCCTACGAGCAGTACTTC. Translated, it gives CASSIMKLGAYEQYF. The chain uses TRBV19 and TRBJ2-7, with a weak D call TRBD2 (5 bases). V shed 2 bases and J shed 2 bases, with 13 bases lying between them. CDR1 and CDR2 (germline): LNHDA, SQIVND (reference sequence). The CDR3 has 15 amino acids.

CDR3 protein: CASSISGTGVHEQYF. The CDR3 DNA reads as TGTGCCAGTAGTATATCCGGGACAGGGGTACACGAGCAGTACTTC. The chain combines TRBV19 with TRBJ2-7; 10 bases agree with TRBD1. The germline V gene encodes CDR1 LNHDA and CDR2 SQIVND (reference sequence). The CDR3 runs to 15 residues. V lost 2 bases to trimming and J lost 5 bases; unmatched junction nucleotides: 6.

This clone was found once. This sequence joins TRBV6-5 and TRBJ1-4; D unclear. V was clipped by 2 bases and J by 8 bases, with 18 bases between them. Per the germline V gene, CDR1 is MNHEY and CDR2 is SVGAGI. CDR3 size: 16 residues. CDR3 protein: CASSYALGLTREKLFF. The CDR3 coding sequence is TGTGCCAGCAGTTACGCCTTGGGCCTCACTAGGGAAAAACTGTTTTTT.

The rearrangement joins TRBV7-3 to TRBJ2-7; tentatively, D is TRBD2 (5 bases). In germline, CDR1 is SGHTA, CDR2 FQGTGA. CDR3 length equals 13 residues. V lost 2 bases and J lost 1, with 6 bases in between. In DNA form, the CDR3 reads TGTGCCAGCAGCTTACGAGGGTCCTACGAGCAGTACTTC. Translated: CASSLRGSYEQYF.

CDR3 residues: CASSSYGTVQTQYF. Written as DNA, the CDR3 is TGTGCCAGCAGCTCCTACGGGACAGTTCAGACCCAGTACTTC. The chain employs TRBV5-6 and TRBJ2-5; 7 bases agree with TRBD1. Germline V gene sequence: CDR1 SGHDT, CDR2 YYEEEE. V shed 3 bases, J shed 6 bases, and the junction held 8 bases outside the gene matches. The CDR3 is made up of 14 amino acids.

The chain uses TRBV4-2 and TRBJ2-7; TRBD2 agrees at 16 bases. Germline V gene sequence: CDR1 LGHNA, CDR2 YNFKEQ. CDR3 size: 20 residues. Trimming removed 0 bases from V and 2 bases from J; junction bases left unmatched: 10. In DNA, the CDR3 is TGTGCCAGCAGCCAAGACCGGCTGGGACTAGCGGGAGGGCCCACCTACGAGCAGTACTTC. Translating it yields CASSQDRLGLAGGPTYEQYF.

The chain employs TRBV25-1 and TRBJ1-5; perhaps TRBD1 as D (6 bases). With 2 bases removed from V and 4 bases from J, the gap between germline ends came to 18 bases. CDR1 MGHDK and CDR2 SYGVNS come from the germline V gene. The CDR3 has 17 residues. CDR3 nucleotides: TGTGCCAGCAGTGAAAGTAGGGGACACAAAAGTAATCAGCCCCAGCATTTT. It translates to CASSESRGHKSNQPQHF.

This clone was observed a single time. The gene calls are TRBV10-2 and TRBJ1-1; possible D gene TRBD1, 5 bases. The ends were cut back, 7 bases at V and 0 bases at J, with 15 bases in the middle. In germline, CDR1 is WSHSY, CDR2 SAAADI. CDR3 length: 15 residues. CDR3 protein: CASNDPQDMNTEAFF. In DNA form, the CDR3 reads TGCGCCAGCAACGACCCCCAGGACATGAACACTGAAGCTTTCTTT.

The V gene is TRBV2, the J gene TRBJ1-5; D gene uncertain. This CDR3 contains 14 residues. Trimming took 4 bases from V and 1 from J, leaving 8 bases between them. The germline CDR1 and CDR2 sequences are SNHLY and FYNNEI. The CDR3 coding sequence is TGTGCCAGCAGTGGGAGTGAAAGCAATCAGCCCCAGCATTTT. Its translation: CASSGSESNQPQHF.

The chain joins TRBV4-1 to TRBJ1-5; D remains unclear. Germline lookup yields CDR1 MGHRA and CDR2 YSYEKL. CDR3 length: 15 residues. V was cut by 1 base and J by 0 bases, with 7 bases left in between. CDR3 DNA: TGCGCCAGCAGCCAAGGAACAAGTAGCAATCAGCCCCAGCATTTT. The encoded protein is CASSQGTSSNQPQHF.

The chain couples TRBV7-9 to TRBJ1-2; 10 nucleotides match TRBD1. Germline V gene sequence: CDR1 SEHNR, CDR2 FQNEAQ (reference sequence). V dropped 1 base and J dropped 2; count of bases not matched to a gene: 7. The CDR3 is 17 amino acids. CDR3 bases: TGTGCCAGCAGCTTAGACCCCAGGGACAGGGGAAACTATGGCTACACCTTC. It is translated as CASSLDPRDRGNYGYTF.

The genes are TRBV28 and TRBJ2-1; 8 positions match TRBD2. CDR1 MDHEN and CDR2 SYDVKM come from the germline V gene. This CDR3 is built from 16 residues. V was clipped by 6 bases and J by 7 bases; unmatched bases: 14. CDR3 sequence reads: CASRGGGSGSLNEQFF. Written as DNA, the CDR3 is TGTGCCAGCAGGGGAGGGGGAAGCGGGAGTTTGAATGAGCAGTTCTTC.

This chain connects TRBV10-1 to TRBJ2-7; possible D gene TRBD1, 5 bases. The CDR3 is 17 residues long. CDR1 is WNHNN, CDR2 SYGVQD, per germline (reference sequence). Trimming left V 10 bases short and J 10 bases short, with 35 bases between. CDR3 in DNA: TGCGCCACCTGGCCAGATGCGGAGACAGAGAGGACCCAGTATCAGTACTTC. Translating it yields CATWPDAETERTQYQYF.

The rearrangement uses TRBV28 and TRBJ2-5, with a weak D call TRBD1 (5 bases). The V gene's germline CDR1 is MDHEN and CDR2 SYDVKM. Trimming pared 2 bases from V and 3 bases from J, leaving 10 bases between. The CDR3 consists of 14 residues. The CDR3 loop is CASSLRLTEETQYF. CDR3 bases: TGTGCCAGCAGTTTACGTCTGACAGAAGAGACCCAGTACTTC.

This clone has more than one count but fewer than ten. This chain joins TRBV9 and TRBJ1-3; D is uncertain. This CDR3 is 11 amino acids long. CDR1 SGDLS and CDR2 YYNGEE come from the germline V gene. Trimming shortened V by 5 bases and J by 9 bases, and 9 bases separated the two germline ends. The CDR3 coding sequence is TGTGCCAGCAGTAGAGACACCACCATATATTTT. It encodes CASSRDTTIYF.

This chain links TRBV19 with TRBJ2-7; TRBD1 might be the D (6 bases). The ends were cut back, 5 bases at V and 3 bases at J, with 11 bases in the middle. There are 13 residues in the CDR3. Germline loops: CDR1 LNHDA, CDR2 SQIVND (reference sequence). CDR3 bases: TGTGCCAGTAGTTACGGGACACACTACGAGCAGTACTTC. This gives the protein CASSYGTHYEQYF.

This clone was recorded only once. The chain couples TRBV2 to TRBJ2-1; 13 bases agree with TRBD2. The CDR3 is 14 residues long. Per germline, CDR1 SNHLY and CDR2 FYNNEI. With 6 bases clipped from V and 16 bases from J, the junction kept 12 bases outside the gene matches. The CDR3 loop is CASSPGTSGAHGFF. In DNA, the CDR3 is TGTGCCAGCAGCCCCGGGACTAGCGGGGCCCACGGCTTCTTC. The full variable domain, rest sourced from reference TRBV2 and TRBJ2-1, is EPEVTQTPSHQVTQMGQEVILRCVPISNHLYFYWYRQILGQKVEFLVSFYNNEISEKSEIFDDQFSVERPDGSNFTLKIRSTKLEDSAMYFCASSPGTSGAHGFFGPGTRLTVL.

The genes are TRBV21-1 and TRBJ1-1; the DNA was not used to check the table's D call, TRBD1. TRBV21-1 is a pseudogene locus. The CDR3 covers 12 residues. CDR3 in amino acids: CASSTGGTEAFF. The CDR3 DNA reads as TGTGCCAGCAGCACAGGGGGCACTGAAGCTTTCTTT.

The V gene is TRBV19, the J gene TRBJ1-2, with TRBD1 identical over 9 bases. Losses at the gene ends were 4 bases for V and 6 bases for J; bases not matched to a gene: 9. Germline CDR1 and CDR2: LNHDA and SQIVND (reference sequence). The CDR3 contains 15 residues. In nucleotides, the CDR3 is TGTGCCAGTAGTACCGGGACAGGGCGGCAGGATGGCTACACCTTC. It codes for CASSTGTGRQDGYTF.

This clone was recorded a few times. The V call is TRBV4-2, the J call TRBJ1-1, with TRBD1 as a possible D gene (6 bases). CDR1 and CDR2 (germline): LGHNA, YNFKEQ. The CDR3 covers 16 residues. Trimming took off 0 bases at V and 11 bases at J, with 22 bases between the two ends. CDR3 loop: CASSQEVDWDIPWAFF. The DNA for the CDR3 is TGTGCCAGCAGCCAAGAAGTAGATTGGGACATCCCTTGGGCTTTCTTT.

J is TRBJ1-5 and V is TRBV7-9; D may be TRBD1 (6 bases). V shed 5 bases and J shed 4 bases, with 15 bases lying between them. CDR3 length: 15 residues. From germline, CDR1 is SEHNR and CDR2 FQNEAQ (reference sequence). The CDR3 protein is CASSIGQPENQPQHF. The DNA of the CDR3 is TGTGCCAGCAGCATAGGACAGCCCGAGAATCAGCCCCAGCATTTT.

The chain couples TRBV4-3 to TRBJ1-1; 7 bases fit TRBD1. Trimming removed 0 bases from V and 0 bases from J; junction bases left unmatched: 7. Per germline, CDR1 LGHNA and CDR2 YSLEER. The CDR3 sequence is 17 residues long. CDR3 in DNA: TGCGCCAGCAGCCAAGATATCAAGGGGGCATTGAACACTGAAGCTTTCTTT. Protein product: CASSQDIKGALNTEAFF.

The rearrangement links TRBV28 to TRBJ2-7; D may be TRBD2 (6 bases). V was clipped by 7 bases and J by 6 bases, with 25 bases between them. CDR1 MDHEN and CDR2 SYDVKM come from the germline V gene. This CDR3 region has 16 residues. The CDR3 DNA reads TGTGCCAGCAAAGTTTTGGGGAGGACTTCACCTTCCGAGCAGTACTTC. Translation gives CASKVLGRTSPSEQYF.

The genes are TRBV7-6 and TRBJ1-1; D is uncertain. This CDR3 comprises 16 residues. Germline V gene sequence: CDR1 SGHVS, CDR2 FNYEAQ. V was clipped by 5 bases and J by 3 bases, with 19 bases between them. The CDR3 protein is CASSPPHLREDTEAFF. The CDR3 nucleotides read TGTGCCAGCAGCCCGCCCCATCTTAGGGAGGACACTGAAGCTTTCTTT. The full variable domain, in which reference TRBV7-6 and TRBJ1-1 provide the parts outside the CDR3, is GAGVSQSPRYKVTKRGQDVALRCDPISGHVSLYWYRQALGQGPEFLTYFNYEAQQDKSGLPNDRFSAERPEGSISTLTIQRTEQRDSAMYRCASSPPHLREDTEAFFGQGTRLTVV.

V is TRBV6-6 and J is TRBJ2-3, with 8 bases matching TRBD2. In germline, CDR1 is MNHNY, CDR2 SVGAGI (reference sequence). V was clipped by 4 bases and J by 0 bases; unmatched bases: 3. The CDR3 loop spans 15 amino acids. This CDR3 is CASSFSGASTDTQYF. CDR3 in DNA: TGTGCCAGCAGTTTTAGCGGGGCTAGCACAGATACGCAGTATTTT.